These 32 T cell receptor beta chains share one sample of origin, sequenced in a study of T cell repertoires in cytomegalovirus infection. These receptors' antigens are unknown. Each CDR3 protein is one row after TCRdb ran MiXCR on the reads. The sample holds hundreds of thousands of distinct CDR3 sequences; less than 40% are singletons and the top ten take 11% to 15%. The source material was cultured CD8+ T cells from PBMCs, sampled from culture after CMV antigen stimulation. These receptors were collected from a human donor in good health (CMV status not recorded). Some clones in this sample may be carry-over from other donors' samples.

This chain uses TRBV19 with TRBJ1-6; D is uncertain. The CDR3 length is 12 residues. The germline gives CDR1 LNHDA, CDR2 SQIVND (reference sequence). V lost 1 base, J lost 8 bases, and 3 bases lay in between. The CDR3 DNA is TGTGCCAGTAGTATAGCCGATTCACCCCTCCACTTT. Translated: CASSIADSPLHF.

This CDR3 reads CASRRSVNYGYTF. CDR3 bases: TGTGCCAGTAGGAGGTCAGTGAACTATGGCTACACCTTC. This sequence joins TRBV19 and TRBJ1-2; D unclear. V lost 6 bases and J lost 2, with 10 bases in between. The CDR3 loop spans 13 amino acids. CDR1 is LNHDA, CDR2 SQIVND, per germline (reference sequence).

This clonotype came up a few times. This sequence joins TRBV7-9 and TRBJ2-6; TRBD1 or TRBD2 may be the D gene (6 bases each). CDR1 is SEHNR, CDR2 FQNEAQ, per germline (reference sequence). Trimming cost V 5 bases and J 0 bases, with 20 bases left between them. The length of the CDR3 is 19 residues. Here the CDR3 reads CASSPTGAGPPSGANVLTF. CDR3 bases: TGTGCCAGCAGCCCGACGGGGGCAGGCCCGCCCTCTGGGGCCAACGTCCTGACTTTC.

This clonotype turned up a few times. The rearrangement joins TRBV19 to TRBJ2-1; 9 bases fit TRBD1. The V gene's germline CDR1 is LNHDA and CDR2 SQIVND (reference sequence). V gave up 3 bases and J gave up 4 bases; unmatched junction bases: 4. The CDR3 totals 15 residues. The CDR3 here is CASSMTGGGYNEQFF. The CDR3 DNA is TGTGCCAGTAGTATGACAGGGGGTGGGTACAATGAGCAGTTCTTC. The full variable domain, completed using reference TRBV19 and TRBJ2-1, is DGGITQSPKYLFRKEGQNVTLSCEQNLNHDAMYWYRQDPGQGLRLIYYSQIVNDFQKGDIAEGYSVSREKKESFPLTVTSAQKNPTAFYLCASSMTGGGYNEQFFGPGTRLTVL.

Only one count was recorded for this clonotype. A read error is possible here, since a much larger clone lies one base away. The chain carries TRBV12-3 or TRBV12-4 and TRBJ2-1; 9 bases are shared with TRBD2. This CDR3 region has 18 residues. CDR3 sequence: CARSFPHTGTSPVDEQFF. The CDR3 DNA is TGTGCCAGGAGTTTTCCCCACACCGGGACTAGCCCCGTCGATGAGCAGTTCTTC.

The chain employs TRBV25-1 and TRBJ1-4; unclear D gene. Per the germline V gene, CDR1 is MGHDK and CDR2 is SYGVNS. The CDR3 is 17 residues long. V was shortened by 0 bases and J by 3 bases, with 14 bases between the two germline ends. The CDR3 DNA follows: TGTGCCAGCAGTGAATATTACAGCACTCGGGCTAATGAAAAACTGTTTTTT. It specifies CASSEYYSTRANEKLFF.

This clonotype was counted a few times. The gene calls are TRBV20-1 and TRBJ2-7; D could derive from TRBD1 or TRBD2 (5 bases each). Per germline, CDR1 DFQATT and CDR2 SNEGSKA (reference sequence). The V and J ends lost 6 bases and 2 bases respectively, with 29 bases between them. This CDR3 contains 18 residues. The CDR3 spells CSAFGAQVAGWGTYEQYF. The CDR3 DNA is TGCAGTGCCTTCGGGGCCCAGGTCGCCGGATGGGGAACCTACGAGCAGTACTTC.

This chain connects TRBV10-3 to TRBJ2-2; TRBD1 is a possible D gene (5 bases). Germline loops: CDR1 ENHRY, CDR2 SYGVKD. The CDR3 totals 14 residues. V dropped 4 bases and J dropped 1 base, with 7 bases sitting between them. As DNA, the CDR3 is TGTGCCATCAGTGCGACAGAGAACACCGGGGAGCTGTTTTTT. Protein: CAISATENTGELFF.

This clonotype was counted many times. The CDR3 DNA sequence: TGTGCCAGCAGTCCCTCGGGTGGAGGAGAGACCCAGTACTTC. This translates into CASSPSGGGETQYF. The gene calls are TRBV6-5 and TRBJ2-5, with a weak D call TRBD2 (5 bases). The CDR3 contains 14 residues. Germline V gene lookup returns CDR1 MNHEY and CDR2 SVGAGI. V lost 5 bases and J lost 4, with 14 bases in between.

The chain recombines TRBV6-6 with TRBJ1-2, with 8 positions matching TRBD1. The V gene's germline CDR1 is MNHNY and CDR2 SVGAGI (reference sequence). The CDR3 spans 12 residues. V lost 5 bases, J lost 8 bases, and 4 bases stayed unmatched. The CDR3 nucleotides read TGTGCCAGCAGTCCACAGGGGGGCGGCTACACCTTC. It codes for CASSPQGGGYTF.

This clonotype was seen more than once but under ten times. The genes are TRBV28 and TRBJ1-5; D perhaps matches TRBD1 (5 bases). The CDR3 runs 17 residues. The germline V gene has CDR1 MDHEN and CDR2 SYDVKM. Trimming took off 7 bases at V and 3 bases at J, with 22 bases between the two ends. CDR3 amino acids: CASTGTPSWDDNQPQHF. The DNA for the CDR3 is TGTGCCAGCACGGGGACTCCCTCGTGGGATGACAATCAGCCCCAGCATTTT.

This clonotype was detected ten times or more. The V gene is TRBV7-8, the J gene TRBJ2-5; unclear D gene. This CDR3 comprises 14 residues. The V end lost 0 bases, the J end lost 4 bases, and 9 bases lay between the germline ends. Germline V gives CDR1 SGHVS, CDR2 FQNEAQ. The CDR3 DNA reads TGTGCCAGCAGCTTAGCGGTCTTTAGAGAGACCCAGTACTTC. Amino acid sequence: CASSLAVFRETQYF.

The chain joins TRBV9 to TRBJ2-1, with TRBD2 matching over 13 bases. The CDR3 totals 16 residues. Per germline, CDR1 SGDLS and CDR2 YYNGEE. V trimming: 3 bases; J trimming: 10 bases; junction bases outside the gene matches: 10. CDR3 sequence (DNA): TGTGCCAGCAGCGGATGGACTAGCGGGGGCATCAAGGAGCAGTTCTTC. Translated: CASSGWTSGGIKEQFF.

CDR3 bases: TGCGCCAGCAGCCAAGATCCCCTCGGAGGGGATTACAATCAGCCCCAGCATTTT. Protein product: CASSQDPLGGDYNQPQHF. This sequence joins TRBV4-1 and TRBJ1-5; D may be TRBD1 (5 bases). CDR1 is MGHRA, CDR2 YSYEKL, per germline. V lost 0 bases, J lost 3 bases, and 18 bases lay in between. CDR3 length: 18 amino acids.

The CDR3 region has the DNA TGTGCCAGCTCACGCCCGGGACAGGGGGTCCCTCGGTATGGCTACACCTTC. This gives the protein CASSRPGQGVPRYGYTF. The chain carries TRBV18 and TRBJ1-2, with 11 positions matching TRBD1. Unmatched junction bases numbered 12, after V lost 4 bases and J lost 5 bases. This CDR3 has 17 residues. In germline, CDR1 is KGHSH, CDR2 LQKENI.

V usage is TRBV28 and J usage is TRBJ1-5; D call uncertain. The CDR3 totals 21 residues. V lost 4 bases to trimming and J lost 0 bases, with 28 bases between them. In germline, CDR1 is MDHEN, CDR2 SYDVKM. The DNA for the CDR3 is TGTGCCAGCAGTTCACCGTTTTCTGGGCAGCCCCGCAGATATAGCAATCAGCCCCAGCATTTT. Its translation is CASSSPFSGQPRRYSNQPQHF.

This rearrangement joins TRBV13 to TRBJ2-1; tentative D call: TRBD1 (5 bases). The germline V gene has CDR1 PRHDT and CDR2 FYEKMQ (reference sequence). V lost 5 bases and J lost 10, with 18 bases in between. The CDR3 runs 14 residues. As DNA, the CDR3 is TGTGCCAGCAGCCCCCTATTAGGGGCAGGCGAGCAGTTCTTC. Amino acid sequence: CASSPLLGAGEQFF. Full variable domain (remainder filled in from reference TRBV13 and TRBJ2-1): AAGVIQSPRHLIKEKRETATLKCYPIPRHDTVYWYQQGPGQDPQFLISFYEKMQSDKGSIPDRFSAQQFSDYHSELNMSSLELGDSALYFCASSPLLGAGEQFFGPGTRLTVL.

Notes on this clonotype: A much larger clone is a single base away; this may be a read error. The chain is built from TRBV7-6 and TRBJ2-5; D is perhaps TRBD1 (5 bases). Per germline, CDR1 SGHVS and CDR2 FNYEAQ. The CDR3 loop spans 16 amino acids. V lost 0 bases and J 3 bases, leaving 14 bases between the germline ends. DNA of the CDR3: TGTGCCAGCAGCTTAGCCGTGGGGCTCGGTGAAGAGACCCAGTACTTC. It yields the protein CASSLAVGLGEETQYF.

This chain connects TRBV7-6 to TRBJ1-1; D is unresolved. Germline loops: CDR1 SGHVS, CDR2 FNYEAQ. V lost 1 base and J 2 bases, leaving 23 bases between the germline ends. The length of the CDR3 is 19 residues. The CDR3 DNA reads TGTGCCAGCAGCTTAGTTAGTAGCGTACACGGGGTCTTAAACACTGAAGCTTTCTTT. Protein product: CASSLVSSVHGVLNTEAFF.

The genes are TRBV7-1 and TRBJ2-1; no reliable D call. TRBV7-1 is an open reading frame whose function is uncertain. V lost 3 bases, J lost 5 bases, and 17 bases lay in between. CDR3 length: 16 amino acids. The CDR3 is CASSSGGQDANNEQFF. The CDR3 nucleotides are TGTGCCAGCAGCTCCGGTGGGCAGGATGCTAACAATGAGCAGTTCTTC.

This chain connects TRBV7-4 to TRBJ1-4, with unresolved D. V was clipped by 5 bases and J by 8 bases, with 18 bases between them. From germline, CDR1 is SGHVT and CDR2 SQSDAQ. This CDR3 contains 15 residues. In nucleotides, the CDR3 is TGTGCCAGCAGCACCTTAGACGGACTGGACGAAAAACTGTTTTTT. Translation: CASSTLDGLDEKLFF. Based on the CDR3 plus reference TRBV7-4 and TRBJ1-4, the full variable domain is GAGVSQSPRYKVAKRGRDVALRCDSISGHVTLYWYRQTLGQGSEVLTYSQSDAQRDKSGRPSGRFSAERPERSVSTLKIQRTEQGDSAVYLCASSTLDGLDEKLFFGSGTQLSVL.

The chain couples TRBV20-1 to TRBJ1-1; 8 nucleotides match TRBD1. The V gene's germline CDR1 is DFQATT and CDR2 SNEGSKA (reference sequence). With 3 bases clipped from V and 4 bases from J, the junction kept 19 bases outside the gene matches. The CDR3 spans 18 residues. CDR3 protein: CSARAPDRGRARGTEAFF. CDR3 in DNA: TGCAGTGCTAGGGCCCCCGACAGGGGAAGGGCCCGAGGCACTGAAGCTTTCTTT.

This clonotype was counted a few times. This chain connects TRBV14 to TRBJ2-1; 8 nucleotides align to TRBD2. Germline assignment: CDR1 SGHDN and CDR2 FVKESK. With V trimmed by 0 bases and J by 7 bases, 5 bases remained unmatched. There are 15 residues in the CDR3. CDR3 loop: CASSQEDSGVNEQFF. The CDR3, as DNA: TGTGCCAGCAGCCAAGAAGATAGCGGGGTAAATGAGCAGTTCTTC.

This clonotype occurred a few times. The V call is TRBV4-1, the J call TRBJ1-1, with a tentative D call TRBD1 (5 bases). Looked up from germline, CDR1 is MGHRA and CDR2 is YSYEKL. The CDR3 contains 16 residues. V was cut by 0 bases and J by 3 bases, with 14 bases left in between. The chain's CDR3 is CASSQDGAGKDTEAFF. The CDR3, as DNA: TGCGCCAGCAGCCAAGATGGGGCAGGGAAAGACACTGAAGCTTTCTTT.

The chain combines TRBV5-6 with TRBJ2-7; TRBD1 aligns across 7 bases. Germline CDR1 is SGHDT and CDR2 is YYEEEE. There are 16 residues in the CDR3. The V and J ends lost 1 base and 1 base, in that order; junction bases with no gene match: 8. CDR3 sequence (DNA): TGTGCCAGCAGCTTGTTATACAGGGGCTTTTCCTACGAGCAGTACGTC. Encoded protein: CASSLLYRGFSYEQYV.

The chain is built from TRBV4-2 and TRBJ2-3; 7 bases are a match to TRBD2. The V segment lost 5 bases and the J segment 2 bases; nucleotides outside the gene matches: 10. This CDR3 is built from 16 residues. Germline CDR1 and CDR2: LGHNA and YNFKEQ. Here the CDR3 reads CASSVRLALPTDTQYF. The CDR3 nucleotides are TGTGCCAGCAGCGTAAGACTAGCCCTCCCCACAGATACGCAGTATTTT.

The chain joins TRBV7-6 to TRBJ2-7, with 8 positions matching TRBD2. The CDR3 has 15 residues. Unmatched junction bases numbered 5, after V lost 2 bases and J lost 2 bases. Per germline, CDR1 SGHVS and CDR2 FNYEAQ. This chain's CDR3 is CASSLSSGEAYEQYV. The CDR3 DNA reads as TGTGCCAGCAGCTTAAGTAGCGGGGAAGCCTACGAGCAGTACGTC.

Only one count was recorded for this clonotype. The V gene is TRBV11-2, the J gene TRBJ2-1; D possibly uses TRBD1 or TRBD2 (6 bases each). Germline V lookup: CDR1 SGHAT, CDR2 FQNNGV. V dropped 0 bases and J dropped 4 bases, with 16 bases sitting between them. This CDR3 comprises 17 residues. CDR3 sequence (DNA): TGTGCCAGCAGCTTAGATTTGAGGAGGGGGTCATACAATGAGCAGTTCTTC. Translation gives CASSLDLRRGSYNEQFF.

This clonotype was seen ten or more times. This rearrangement joins TRBV7-6 to TRBJ1-1; no clear D gene. The CDR3 spans 14 residues. Germline loops: CDR1 SGHVS, CDR2 FNYEAQ. V lost 1 base and J lost 0, with 6 bases in between. The CDR3 nucleotides are TGTGCCAGCAGCTTAGAACTGCTGAACACTGAAGCTTTCTTT. This encodes CASSLELLNTEAFF.

The rearrangement links TRBV19 to TRBJ1-5; maybe TRBD1 (5 bases). This CDR3 is 15 amino acids long. CDR1 is LNHDA, CDR2 SQIVND, per germline (reference sequence). V gave up 10 bases and J gave up 2 bases, with 18 bases separating them. CDR3 protein: CATRGFWRGNQPQHF. CDR3 bases: TGTGCCACCCGGGGGTTCTGGAGGGGCAATCAGCCCCAGCATTTT. The entire variable domain, with the rest obtained from reference TRBV19 and TRBJ1-5, is as follows: DGGITQSPKYLFRKEGQNVTLSCEQNLNHDAMYWYRQDPGQGLRLIYYSQIVNDFQKGDIAEGYSVSREKKESFPLTVTSAQKNPTAFYLCATRGFWRGNQPQHFGDGTRLSIL.

This clonotype was detected ten times or more. V and J are TRBV7-2 and TRBJ2-7, with D unresolved. This CDR3 is 15 amino acids long. Germline-derived CDR1 and CDR2 are SGHTA and FQGNSA. V shed 7 bases and J shed 3 bases, with 19 bases lying between them. The CDR3 bases are TGTGCCAGCATCCAATTCCACCATGACCACTACGAGCAGTACTTC. It yields the protein CASIQFHHDHYEQYF.

The J gene is TRBJ2-3, the V gene TRBV4-1; weak D call: TRBD1 (5 bases). The CDR3 totals 16 residues. Germline CDR1 reads MGHRA; CDR2 reads YSYEKL. With 0 bases removed from V and 0 bases from J, the gap between germline ends came to 10 bases. This chain's CDR3 is CASSQEGERSTDTQYF. The CDR3 nucleotides read TGCGCCAGCAGCCAAGAAGGGGAACGGAGCACAGATACGCAGTATTTT.